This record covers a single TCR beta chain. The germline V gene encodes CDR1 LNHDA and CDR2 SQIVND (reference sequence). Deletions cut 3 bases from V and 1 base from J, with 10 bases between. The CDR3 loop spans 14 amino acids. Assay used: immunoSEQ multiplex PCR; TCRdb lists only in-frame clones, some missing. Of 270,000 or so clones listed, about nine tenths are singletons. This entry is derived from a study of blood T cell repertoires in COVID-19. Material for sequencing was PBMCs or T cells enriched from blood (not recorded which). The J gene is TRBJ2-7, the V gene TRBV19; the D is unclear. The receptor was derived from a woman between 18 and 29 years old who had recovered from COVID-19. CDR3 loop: CASSIASQSYEQYF. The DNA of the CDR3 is TGTGCCAGTAGTATCGCTAGTCAGTCCTACGAGCAGTACTTC.